This T cell receptor (beta chain) was captured in a study of CD8 T cells in Susac syndrome. Study-level findings and limits: As acknowledged by the study, its TCR sequencing and HLA analysis included a relatively small number of individuals.

Reverse transcription of about 0.5 to 1 ug RNA was performed with random hexamers. TCRdb redid the calling of the immunoSEQ multiplex PCR reads with MiXCR, one entry per CDR3 protein. Among 140,000 or so distinct CDR3 sequences listed, less than 95% were seen once. The control group consisted of healthy donors matched for age and sex. Negative isolation yielded CD8+ and CD4+ T cells; FACS enriched TEMRA cells. CDR3 length equals 16 residues. CDR1 and CDR2 (germline): SQVTM, ANQGSEA. The junction had 11 bases not matched to a gene; V was cut back by 4 bases and J by 3 bases. Concerning this clonotype itself: Antigen unknown.

This sequence originates from a human donor in good health. Sequences were obtained from CD4+ T cells from PBMCs. V gene TRBV29-1 combines with J gene TRBJ2-3, with 9 bases lining up with TRBD2. This chain's CDR3 is CSVGRVEREVTDTQYF. The CDR3 DNA reads as TGCAGCGTTGGAAGAGTAGAGCGGGAGGTAACAGATACGCAGTATTTT.